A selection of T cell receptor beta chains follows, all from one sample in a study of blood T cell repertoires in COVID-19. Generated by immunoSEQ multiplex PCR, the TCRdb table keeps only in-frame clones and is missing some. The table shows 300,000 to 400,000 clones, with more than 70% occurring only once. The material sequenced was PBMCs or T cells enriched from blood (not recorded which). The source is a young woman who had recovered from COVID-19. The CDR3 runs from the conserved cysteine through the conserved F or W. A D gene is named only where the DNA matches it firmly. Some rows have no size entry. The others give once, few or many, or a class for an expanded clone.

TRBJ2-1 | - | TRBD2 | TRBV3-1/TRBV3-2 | CASSPLWGGVNNEQFF | TGTGCCAGCAGCCCCCTTTGGGGGGGAGTAAACAATGAGCAGTTCTTC
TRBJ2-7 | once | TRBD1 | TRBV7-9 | CASSLDRDEQYF | TGTGCCAGCAGCCTGGACAGGGACGAGCAGTACTTC
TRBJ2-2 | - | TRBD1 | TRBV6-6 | CASSPTDRVSPPPGELFF | TGTGCCAGCAGTCCCACAGACAGGGTATCTCCCCCTCCCGGGGAGCTGTTTTTT
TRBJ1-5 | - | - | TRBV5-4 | CASSFAGPEQPQHF | TGTGCCAGCAGCTTTGCAGGGCCGGAACAGCCCCAGCATTTT
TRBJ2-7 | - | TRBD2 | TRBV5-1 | CASSFVAGEQYF | TGCGCCAGCAGCTTCGTAGCGGGGGAGCAGTACTTC
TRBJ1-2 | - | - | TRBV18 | CASSPGPGYGYTF | TGTGCCAGCTCACCAGGCCCGGGGTATGGCTACACCTTC
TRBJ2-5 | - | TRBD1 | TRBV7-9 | CASSTHRGKPGETQYF | TGTGCCAGCAGCACACACAGGGGCAAACCGGGAGAGACCCAGTACTTC
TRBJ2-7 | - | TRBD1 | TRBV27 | CASSLGQFYEQYF | TGTGCCAGCAGTTTGGGACAGTTTTACGAGCAGTACTTC
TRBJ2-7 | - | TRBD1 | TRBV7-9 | CASSPGQGNSEQYF | TGTGCCAGCAGCCCGGGACAGGGAAACTCCGAGCAGTACTTC
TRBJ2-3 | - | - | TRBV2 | CASSVRGGDTQYF | TGTGCCAGCAGTGTTCGGGGAGGAGATACGCAGTATTTT
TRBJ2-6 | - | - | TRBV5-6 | CASSLRGTGANVLTF | TGTGCCAGCAGCTTGAGAGGGACAGGGGCCAACGTCCTGACTTTC
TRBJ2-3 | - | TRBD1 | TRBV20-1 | CSASSTGGRTDTQYF | TGCAGTGCTAGTTCGACAGGGGGCAGAACAGATACGCAGTATTTT
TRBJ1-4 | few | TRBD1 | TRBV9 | CASSVGHGRGSSNEKLFF | TGTGCCAGCAGCGTAGGCCATGGCAGGGGGTCGTCTAATGAAAAACTGTTTTTT
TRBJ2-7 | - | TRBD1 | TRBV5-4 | CASSLVQGAGEQYF | TGTGCCAGCAGCTTGGTACAGGGGGCAGGGGAGCAGTACTTC
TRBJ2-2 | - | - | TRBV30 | CAWEGYRIPGELFF | TGTGCCTGGGAGGGGTACCGCATTCCCGGGGAGCTGTTTTTT
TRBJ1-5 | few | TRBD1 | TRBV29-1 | CSARGDRGQPQHF | TGCAGCGCACGGGGGGACAGGGGTCAGCCCCAGCATTTT
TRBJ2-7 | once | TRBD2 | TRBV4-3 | CASSQDLAGASYEQYF | TGCGCCAGCAGCCAAGATCTAGCGGGGGCATCCTACGAGCAGTACTTC
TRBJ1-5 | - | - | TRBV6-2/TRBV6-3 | CASSHTTGYSNLPQHF | TGTGCCAGCAGCCACACAACAGGGTACAGCAATCTGCCCCAGCATTTT
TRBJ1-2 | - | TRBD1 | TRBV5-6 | CASSLGGQGNYGYTF | TGTGCCAGCAGCTTGGGAGGACAGGGAAACTATGGCTACACCTTC
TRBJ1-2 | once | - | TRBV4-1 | CASSQVGGGHGYTF | TGCGCCAGCAGCCAAGTTGGGGGGGGCCATGGCTACACCTTC
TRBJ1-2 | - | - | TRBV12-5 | CASGGPMGQAYGYTF | TGTGCTAGTGGCGGGCCGATGGGGCAGGCTTACGGCTACACCTTC
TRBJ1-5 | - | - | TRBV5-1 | CASSSAGDSNQPQHF | TGCGCCAGCAGCTCCGCGGGGGATAGCAATCAGCCCCAGCATTTT
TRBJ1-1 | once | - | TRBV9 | CASSVVSYIREAEAFF | TGTGCCAGCAGCGTAGTGAGCTATATTCGTGAGGCTGAAGCTTTCTTT
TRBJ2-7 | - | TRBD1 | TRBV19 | CASSIGGRGRHEQYF | TGTGCCAGTAGTATAGGAGGCAGGGGGCGCCACGAGCAGTACTTC
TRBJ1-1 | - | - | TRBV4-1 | CASSLDAGRTEAFF | TGCGCCAGCAGCCTAGACGCGGGGAGAACTGAAGCTTTCTTT
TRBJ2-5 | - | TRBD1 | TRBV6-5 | CASSPGTAQETQYF | TGTGCCAGCAGCCCCGGGACAGCGCAAGAGACCCAGTACTTC
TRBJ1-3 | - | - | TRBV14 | CASSQSTSGNTIYF | TGTGCCAGCAGCCAAAGCACCTCTGGAAACACCATATATTTT
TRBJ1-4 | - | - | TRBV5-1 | CASSGSGGEKLFF | TGCGCCAGCAGCGGTTCGGGAGGTGAAAAACTGTTTTTT